This T cell receptor beta chain is drawn from a study of T-cell reconstitution after alpha-beta-depleted transplantation in children. This clonotype came up a few times. The antigen remains undetermined. The CDR3 consists of 15 residues. V gave up 4 bases and J gave up 2 bases; unmatched junction bases: 5. Per germline, CDR1 LNHNV and CDR2 YYDKDF (reference sequence). Study findings and constraints: Reported findings indicate that, about two months after transplant, alpha-beta T cells came from several hundred expanded clones, which were derived from non-depleted graft cells. TCRbeta diversity was high at day 60 in some patients (a result of surviving recipient T cells and thymic progenitors). Once a year had passed after transplant, T-cell counts and diversity came mostly from newly produced T cells.

TCRbeta library construction was performed incorporating unique molecular identifiers. MiXCR, run by TCRdb on the PCR reads, gives a single entry per CDR3 protein. Of under 750,000 distinct CDR3 sequences in the sample, 23% were seen once. The V call is TRBV15, the J call TRBJ2-3; TRBD1 matches at 8 bases. The source material was PBMCs, mostly from graft donor cells, sampled 360 days after TCRalphabeta/CD19-depleted stem cell transplant. The source of this sequence is a boy under two years old who had a stem cell transplant for acute myeloid leukemia, so the T cells may come from the graft donor. For the CDR3, the DNA is TGTGCCACCAGCACTGGACAGGGACCCACAGATACGCAGTATTTT. Translation gives CATSTGQGPTDTQYF.